The T cell receptor beta chain described here comes from a study of blood T cell repertoires in COVID-19 (dated by TCRdb to about 2020). Study-wide context: Samples from collaborators originated in the United States, Italy and Spain and spanned both the acute and convalescent phases of COVID-19. The prospective study material was composed of cDNA or gDNA derived from T cells, B-cell-depleted T cells, or PBMCs. The dataset comprised deeply sampled blood TCRbeta repertoires from subjects exposed to, actively infected with, or recovered from COVID-19. The repertoires were released in a freely available public database meant as a resource for research on the immune response to SARS-CoV-2. Samples came from the ongoing ImmuneRACE study (first 160 participants) plus 1,254 subjects from 6 global collaborators. A de-identified subject ID, COVID-19 status, age in years and sex were almost always included in the sample metadata. Where HLA class I and class II types were available, the types were taken from metadata supplied by the sample provider, not from assay-based typing. Overall study outcomes, separate from this receptor: How much clinical and demographic metadata was included differed by source and by participant, and the metadata was provided uncurated.

Here V drops 5 bases and J drops 4 bases, and the junction holds 5 bases not matched to any gene. From the cysteine up to the phenylalanine, the CDR3 has a length of 15 residues. Only the CDR3 DNA stays, 45 bases, in frame from base 1. The germline V gene gives CDR1 as SGHNT and CDR2 as YENEEA. Points on this clone: Which antigen it targets is not known. Base-call qualities are not available, and no considerably larger clone is one nucleotide away.

TCRbeta CDR3 regions were amplified from genomic DNA using the immunoSEQ Assay, a bias-controlled multiplex PCR. The published analysis was carried out like this. Within the assay, amplification of reference gene primers was used to estimate how many nucleated cells each sample contained. To quantify the absolute abundance of each unique TCRbeta CDR3 rearrangement, sequence reads were collapsed and filtered. For each sample, productive Simpson clonality was calculated as the square root of Simpson's diversity index over productive rearrangements. In TCRdb, the immuneACCESS table is reduced to in-frame sequences with V and J assigned. These tables do not hold every clone; where another copy was compared, an unresolved V gene accounts for under half, and the others remain unexplained. For V, J and clone size, that table is used; D and trimming come from the DNA. This sample holds about 300,000 clones; roughly 84% were observed only once. The ten largest make up about 1.6% of the sample.

In Seattle, one collaborating source enrolled patients while the infection was active and tracked those patients longitudinally over the course of disease. Collaborating institutions collected whole blood in K2EDTA tubes following their own protocols. For TCRbeta analysis, collaborators shipped samples as frozen whole blood, isolated PBMCs, or DNA extracted from either of those sample types. Here the chain combines TRBV11-3 and TRBJ2-7, and 13 junctional nucleotides match TRBD2. The origin of this receptor is a human donor with COVID-19, enrolled during active disease. The donor label of this sample is uncertain. Sequencing was carried out using peripheral blood. For the CDR3, the sequence is CASSPGLAGPYEQYF. The nucleotide sequence reads as follows: TGTGCCAGCAGCCCGGGACTAGCGGGACCTTACGAGCAGTACTTC.